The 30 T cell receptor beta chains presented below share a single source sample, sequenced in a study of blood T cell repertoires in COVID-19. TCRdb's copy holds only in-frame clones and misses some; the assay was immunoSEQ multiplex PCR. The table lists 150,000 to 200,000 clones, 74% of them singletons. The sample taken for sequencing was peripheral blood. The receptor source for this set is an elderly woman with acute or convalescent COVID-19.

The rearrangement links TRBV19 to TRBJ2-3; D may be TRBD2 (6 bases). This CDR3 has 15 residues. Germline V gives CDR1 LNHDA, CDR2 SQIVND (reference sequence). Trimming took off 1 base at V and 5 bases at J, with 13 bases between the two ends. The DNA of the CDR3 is TGTGCCAGTAGTATAGGCACTAGCTCAGGAGATACGCAGTATTTT. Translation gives CASSIGTSSGDTQYF.

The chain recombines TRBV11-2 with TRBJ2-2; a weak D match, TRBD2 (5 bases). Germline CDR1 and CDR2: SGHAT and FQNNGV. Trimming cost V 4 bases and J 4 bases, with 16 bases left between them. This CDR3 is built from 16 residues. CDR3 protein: CASSSRLVAGTGELFF. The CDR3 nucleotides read TGTGCCAGCAGCTCCCGGCTGGTGGCGGGCACCGGGGAGCTGTTTTTT.

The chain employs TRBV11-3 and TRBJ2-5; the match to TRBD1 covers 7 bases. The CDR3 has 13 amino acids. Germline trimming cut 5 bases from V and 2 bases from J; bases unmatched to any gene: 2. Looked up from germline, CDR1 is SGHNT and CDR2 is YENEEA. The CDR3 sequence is CASSEGQQETQYF. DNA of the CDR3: TGTGCCAGCAGCGAGGGACAGCAAGAGACCCAGTACTTC.

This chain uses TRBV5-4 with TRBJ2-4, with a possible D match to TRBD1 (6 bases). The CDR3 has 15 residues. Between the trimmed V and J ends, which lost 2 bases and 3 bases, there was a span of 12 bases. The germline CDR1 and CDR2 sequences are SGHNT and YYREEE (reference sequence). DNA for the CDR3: TGTGCCAGCAGCTTCGCCGGGACAAGCAAAAACATTCAGTACTTC. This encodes CASSFAGTSKNIQYF.

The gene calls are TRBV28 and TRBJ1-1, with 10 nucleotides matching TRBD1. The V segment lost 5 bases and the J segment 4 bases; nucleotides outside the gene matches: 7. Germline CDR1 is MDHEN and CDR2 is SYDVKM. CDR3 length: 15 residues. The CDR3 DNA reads TGTGCCAGCAGTCCACCCTGGACAGGGGGCACTGAAGCTTTCTTT. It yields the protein CASSPPWTGGTEAFF.

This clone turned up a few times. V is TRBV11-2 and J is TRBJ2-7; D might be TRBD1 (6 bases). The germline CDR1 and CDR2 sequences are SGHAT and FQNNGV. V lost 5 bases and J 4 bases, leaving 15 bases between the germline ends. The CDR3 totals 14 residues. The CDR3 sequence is CASSPGVRGYEQYF. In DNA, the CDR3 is TGTGCCAGCAGCCCAGGGGTTAGGGGGTACGAGCAGTACTTC.

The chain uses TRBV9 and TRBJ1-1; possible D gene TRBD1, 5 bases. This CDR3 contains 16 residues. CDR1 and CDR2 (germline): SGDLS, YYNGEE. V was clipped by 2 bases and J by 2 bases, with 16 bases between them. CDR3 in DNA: TGTGCCAGCAGCGTCACCCCTGGGGCGGTTAACACTGAAGCTTTCTTT. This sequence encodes CASSVTPGAVNTEAFF.

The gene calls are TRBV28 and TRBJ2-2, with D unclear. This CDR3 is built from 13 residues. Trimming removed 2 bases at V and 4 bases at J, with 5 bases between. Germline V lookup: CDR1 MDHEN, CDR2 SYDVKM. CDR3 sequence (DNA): TGTGCCAGCAGTTTAGCGGTCACCGGGGAGCTGTTTTTT. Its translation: CASSLAVTGELFF.

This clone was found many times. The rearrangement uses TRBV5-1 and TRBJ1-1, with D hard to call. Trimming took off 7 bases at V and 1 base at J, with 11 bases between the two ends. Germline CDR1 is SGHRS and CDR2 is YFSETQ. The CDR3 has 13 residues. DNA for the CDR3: TGCGCCAGCCAGAATCGGGAGAACACTGAAGCTTTCTTT. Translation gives CASQNRENTEAFF. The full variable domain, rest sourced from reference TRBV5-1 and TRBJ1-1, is KAGVTQTPRYLIKTRGQQVTLSCSPISGHRSVSWYQQTPGQGLQFLFEYFSETQRNKGNFPGRFSGRQFSNSRSEMNVSTLELGDSALYLCASQNRENTEAFFGQGTRLTVV.

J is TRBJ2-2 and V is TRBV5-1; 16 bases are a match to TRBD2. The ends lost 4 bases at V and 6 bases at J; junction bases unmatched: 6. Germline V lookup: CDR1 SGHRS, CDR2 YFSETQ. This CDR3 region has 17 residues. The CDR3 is CASSGGLAGGPSGELFF. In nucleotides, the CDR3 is TGCGCCAGCAGCGGGGGACTAGCGGGAGGGCCGTCCGGGGAGCTGTTTTTT.

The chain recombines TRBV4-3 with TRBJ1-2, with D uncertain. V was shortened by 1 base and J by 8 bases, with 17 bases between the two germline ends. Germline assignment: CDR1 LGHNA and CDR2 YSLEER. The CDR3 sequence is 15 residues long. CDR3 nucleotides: TGCGCCAGCAGCCAAGGTACAAGGGCTCCGGGGGGCTACACCTTC. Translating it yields CASSQGTRAPGGYTF.

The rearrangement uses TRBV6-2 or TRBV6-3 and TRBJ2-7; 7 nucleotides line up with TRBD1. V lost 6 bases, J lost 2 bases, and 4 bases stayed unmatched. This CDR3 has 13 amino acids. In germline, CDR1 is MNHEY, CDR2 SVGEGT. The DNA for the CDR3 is TGTGCCAGCAGCTGGGACAGAGCCTACGAGCAGTACTTC. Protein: CASSWDRAYEQYF.

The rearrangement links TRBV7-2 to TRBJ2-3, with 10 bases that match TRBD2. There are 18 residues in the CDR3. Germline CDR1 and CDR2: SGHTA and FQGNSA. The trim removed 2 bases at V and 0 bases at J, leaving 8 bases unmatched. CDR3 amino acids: CASSLFSSGGSSTDTQYF. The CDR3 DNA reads TGTGCCAGCAGCTTATTCTCTAGCGGGGGCTCTAGCACAGATACGCAGTATTTT.

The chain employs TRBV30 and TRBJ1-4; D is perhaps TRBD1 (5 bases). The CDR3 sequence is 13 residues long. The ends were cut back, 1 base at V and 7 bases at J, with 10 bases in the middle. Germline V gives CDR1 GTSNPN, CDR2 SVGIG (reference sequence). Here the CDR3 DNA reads TGTGCCTGGAGTGACGGGGGAGGTGAAAAACTGTTTTTT. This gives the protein CAWSDGGGEKLFF.

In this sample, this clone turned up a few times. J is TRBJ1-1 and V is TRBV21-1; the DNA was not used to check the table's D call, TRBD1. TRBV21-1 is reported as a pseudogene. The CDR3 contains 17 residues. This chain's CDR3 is CASSPGRDRGRVTEAFF. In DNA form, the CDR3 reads TGTGCCAGCAGCCCTGGGAGGGACAGGGGGCGGGTTACTGAAGCTTTCTTT.

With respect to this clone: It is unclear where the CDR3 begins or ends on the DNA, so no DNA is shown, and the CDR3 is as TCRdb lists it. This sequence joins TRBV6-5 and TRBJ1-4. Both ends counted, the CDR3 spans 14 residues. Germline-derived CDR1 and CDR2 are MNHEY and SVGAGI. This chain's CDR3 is CASTLITLMKNCFF.

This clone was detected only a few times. DNA for the CDR3: TGTGCCAGCAAAACGTTGGTAGGGGGCAATGAAAAACTGTTTTTT. Its protein is CASKTLVGGNEKLFF. The chain carries TRBV2 and TRBJ1-4, with 7 bases that match TRBD1. The CDR3 sequence is 15 residues long. In germline, CDR1 is SNHLY, CDR2 FYNNEI. V lost 7 bases, J lost 5 bases, and 10 bases stayed unmatched.

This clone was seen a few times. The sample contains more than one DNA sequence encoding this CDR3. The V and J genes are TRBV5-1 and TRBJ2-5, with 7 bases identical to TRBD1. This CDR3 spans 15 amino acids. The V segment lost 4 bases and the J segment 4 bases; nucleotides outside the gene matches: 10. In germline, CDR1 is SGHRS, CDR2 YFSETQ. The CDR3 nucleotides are TGCGCCAGCAGCCCGCGACAGGGATTCGGAGAGACCCAGTACTTC. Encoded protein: CASSPRQGFGETQYF.

For the CDR3, the DNA is TGTGCCAGCAGCGGGGGACAGGGGCAACAAGAGACCCAGTACTTC. Its translation is CASSGGQGQQETQYF. The chain uses TRBV5-4 and TRBJ2-5, with 10 bases that match TRBD1. Germline CDR1 reads SGHNT; CDR2 reads YYREEE (reference sequence). CDR3 size: 15 residues. Trimming removed 4 bases from V and 2 bases from J; junction bases left unmatched: 5. The whole variable domain, filled in from reference TRBV5-4 and TRBJ2-5, reads ETGVTQSPTHLIKTRGQQVTLRCSSQSGHNTVSWYQQALGQGPQFIFQYYREEENGRGNFPPRFSGLQFPNYSSELNVNALELDDSALYLCASSGGQGQQETQYFGPGTRLLVL.

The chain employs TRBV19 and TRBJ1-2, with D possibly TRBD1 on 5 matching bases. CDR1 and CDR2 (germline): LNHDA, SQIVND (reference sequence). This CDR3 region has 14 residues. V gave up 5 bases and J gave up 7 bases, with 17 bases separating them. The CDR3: CASSVQGVAAGYTF. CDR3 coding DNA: TGTGCCAGTAGTGTTCAGGGTGTGGCGGCTGGCTACACCTTC.

In nucleotides, the CDR3 is TGTGCCAGCACCCGACAGGGTGCAGATACGCAGTATTTT. Translating gives CASTRQGADTQYF. The rearrangement links TRBV28 to TRBJ2-3; 7 bases agree with TRBD1. CDR3 length equals 13 residues. Germline V gene data show CDR1 as MDHEN and CDR2 as SYDVKM. J gave up 4 bases and V 7 bases, and 5 bases lay outside the gene matches.

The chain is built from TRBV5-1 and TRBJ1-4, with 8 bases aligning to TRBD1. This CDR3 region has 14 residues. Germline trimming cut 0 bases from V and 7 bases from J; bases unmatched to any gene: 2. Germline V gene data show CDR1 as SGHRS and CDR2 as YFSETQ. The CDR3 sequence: CASSLGQGPEKLFF. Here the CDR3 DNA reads TGCGCCAGCAGCTTGGGACAGGGGCCTGAAAAACTGTTTTTT.

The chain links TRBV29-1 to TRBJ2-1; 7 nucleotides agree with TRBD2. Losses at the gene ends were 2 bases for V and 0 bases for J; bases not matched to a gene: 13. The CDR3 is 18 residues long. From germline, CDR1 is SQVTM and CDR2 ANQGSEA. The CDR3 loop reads CSVERLAGLLSSYNEQFF. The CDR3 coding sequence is TGCAGCGTTGAAAGGTTAGCGGGTCTGCTCAGCTCCTACAATGAGCAGTTCTTC.

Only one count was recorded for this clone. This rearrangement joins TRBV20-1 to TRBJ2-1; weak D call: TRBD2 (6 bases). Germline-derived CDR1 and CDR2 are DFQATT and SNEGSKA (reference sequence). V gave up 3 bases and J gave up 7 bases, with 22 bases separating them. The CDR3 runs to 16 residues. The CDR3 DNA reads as TGCAGTGCTAGTGGAGGGAGCGGGCCCCTCGGGAATGAGCAGTTCTTC. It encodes CSASGGSGPLGNEQFF.

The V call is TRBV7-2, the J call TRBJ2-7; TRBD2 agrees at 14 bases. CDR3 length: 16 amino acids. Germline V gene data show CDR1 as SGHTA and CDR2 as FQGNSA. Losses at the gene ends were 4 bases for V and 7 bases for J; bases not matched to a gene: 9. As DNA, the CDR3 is TGTGCCAGCAGCTCTCTACCGACTAGCGGGAGGGATGAGCAGTACTTC. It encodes CASSSLPTSGRDEQYF.

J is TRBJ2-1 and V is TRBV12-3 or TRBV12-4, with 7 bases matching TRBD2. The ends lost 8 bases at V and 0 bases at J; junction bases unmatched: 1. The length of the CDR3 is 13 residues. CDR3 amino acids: CASGGSSYNEQFF. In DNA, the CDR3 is TGTGCCAGCGGCGGGAGCTCCTACAATGAGCAGTTCTTC.

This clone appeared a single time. The CDR3 is CASRRGTDPEAFF. CDR3 in DNA: TGTGCCAGCAGACGGGGTACGGACCCTGAAGCTTTCTTT. The V gene is TRBV5-4, the J gene TRBJ1-1, with no clear D. The V and J ends lost 5 bases and 6 bases respectively, with 14 bases between them. CDR1 SGHNT and CDR2 YYREEE come from the germline V gene (reference sequence). The CDR3 sequence is 13 residues long.

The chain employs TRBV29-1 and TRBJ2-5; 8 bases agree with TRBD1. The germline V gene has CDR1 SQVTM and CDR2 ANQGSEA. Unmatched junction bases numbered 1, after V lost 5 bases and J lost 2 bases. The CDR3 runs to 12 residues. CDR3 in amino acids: CSVRTGQETQYF. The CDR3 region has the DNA TGCAGCGTTCGGACAGGGCAAGAGACCCAGTACTTC.

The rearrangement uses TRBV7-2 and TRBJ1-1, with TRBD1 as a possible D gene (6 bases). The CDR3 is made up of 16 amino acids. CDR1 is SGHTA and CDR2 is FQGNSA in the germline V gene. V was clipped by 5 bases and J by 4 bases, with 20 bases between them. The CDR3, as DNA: TGTGCCAGCAGCAAAAGACAGGCGCTAGAGAGCACTGAAGCTTTCTTT. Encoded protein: CASSKRQALESTEAFF.

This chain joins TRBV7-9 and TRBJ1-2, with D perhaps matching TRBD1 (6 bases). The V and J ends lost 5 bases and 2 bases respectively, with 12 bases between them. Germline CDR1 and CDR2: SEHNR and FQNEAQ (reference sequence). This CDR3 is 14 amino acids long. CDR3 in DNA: TGTGCCAGCAGCCCACAGGGTCCCAACTATGGCTACACCTTC. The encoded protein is CASSPQGPNYGYTF.